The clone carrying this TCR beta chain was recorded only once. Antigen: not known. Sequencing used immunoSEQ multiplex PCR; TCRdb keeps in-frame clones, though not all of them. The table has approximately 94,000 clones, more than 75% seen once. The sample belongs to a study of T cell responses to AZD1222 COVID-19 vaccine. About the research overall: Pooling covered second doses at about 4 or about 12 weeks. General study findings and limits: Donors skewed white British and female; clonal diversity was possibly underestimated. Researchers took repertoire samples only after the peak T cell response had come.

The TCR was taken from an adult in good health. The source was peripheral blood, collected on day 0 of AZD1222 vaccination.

The CDR3, as DNA: TGTGCCAGCAGCTTAATCAGGGGCGCGAAAAACGAGCAGTACTTC. Translated, it gives CASSLIRGAKNEQYF. The gene calls are TRBV7-3 and TRBJ2-7, with a tentative D call TRBD1 (6 bases). Germline V gene sequence: CDR1 SGHTA, CDR2 FQGTGA. V was shortened by 1 base and J by 5 bases, with 15 bases between the two germline ends. The CDR3 sequence is 15 residues long.